These 21 T cell receptor beta chains were all obtained from the same sample, sequenced in a study of CD8+ T cells in alopecia areata. RNA extraction was followed by reverse transcription into cDNA, which acted as the sequencing template. The method was immunoSEQ multiplex PCR; TCRdb's version includes in-frame clones alone and lacks a portion of them. The table records over 100,000 clones without singletons, the ten largest covering less than 20%. The material sequenced was lesional skin. Receptors were obtained from a C3H/HeJ mouse with alopecia areata. Mice of this strain are of MHC haplotype H2-k.

On this clone: The germline and genes are mouse ones. The missing CDR3 end, 4 residues past where the read stops, is filled in from the germline J gene. The rearrangement links TRBV13-3 to TRBJ2-3; perhaps TRBD2 as D (6 bases). Trimming took off 5 bases at V and 4 bases at J, with 14 bases between the two ends. This CDR3 is built from 14 residues. Germline loops: CDR1 NNHDY, CDR2 SYVADS. The sequenced part of the CDR3 DNA is TGTGCCAGCAGCCCGGGACTTAGGCCAGAA. Protein: CASSPGLRPE. The CDR3 as a whole reads CASSPGLRPETLYF.

A note on this clone: Genes and germline are mouse. The sequenced CDR3 bases are TGTGCCAGCAGTGACGGGGGGGAGCGAGAC. The encoded protein is CASSDGGERD. The complete CDR3 sequence is CASSDGGERDTQYF. The chain joins TRBV13-3 to TRBJ2-5, with 7 positions matching TRBD2. The read ends 4 residues early relative to the CDR3; the germline J gene fills the gap. CDR1 NNHDY and CDR2 SYVADS come from the germline V gene. The CDR3 is 14 residues long.

This clone occurred a few times. These gene names are mouse names. The read ends 4 residues shy of where the CDR3 ends; the end is completed using the germline J gene. V usage is TRBV13-1 and J usage is TRBJ2-7; D is possibly TRBD1 (6 bases). The V gene's germline CDR1 is NSHNY and CDR2 SYGAGN. CDR3 size: 15 residues. V gave up 2 bases and J gave up 0 bases, with 12 bases separating them. CDR3 DNA (partial): TGTGCCAGCAGTGAGAGGGGGTCGAGCTCCTAT. This encodes CASSERGSSSY. The entire CDR3 is CASSERGSSSYEQYF.

This clone was picked up a small number of times. Germline and genes: mouse. The CDR3 end falls 4 residues outside the read, so it is completed with the germline J gene. The rearrangement links TRBV19 to TRBJ2-1; possible D gene TRBD2, 7 bases. Trimming removed 2 bases at V and 6 bases at J, with 12 bases between. CDR3 length: 14 amino acids. From germline, CDR1 is FNHDT and CDR2 SITEND (reference sequence). The sequenced part of the CDR3 DNA is TGTGCCAGCAGTATGGGGGGCGCGGGTGCT. Its protein product is CASSMGGAGA. In full, the CDR3 reads CASSMGGAGAEQFF.

This clone was observed a few times. Gene names and germline match the mouse. The CDR3 is cut off 4 residues early in the read; its end comes from the germline J gene. The rearrangement uses TRBV19 and TRBJ2-1; 9 bases match TRBD1. V dropped 5 bases and J dropped 4; count of bases not matched to a gene: 7. The CDR3 runs 15 residues. Germline CDR1 FNHDT, CDR2 SITEND (reference sequence). CDR3 protein: CASSPGQGRYAEQFF. CDR3 bases read: TGTGCCAGCAGCCCTGGACAGGGGAGGTATGCT.

About this clone itself: The gene names given are mouse names. The observed sequence ends 4 residues before the CDR3 terminus, with the missing tail filled in from the germline J gene. The rearrangement joins TRBV13-1 to TRBJ2-5; the match to TRBD2 covers 7 bases. This CDR3 spans 15 amino acids. V was clipped by 2 bases and J by 2 bases; unmatched bases: 5. Germline V CDR1 and CDR2: NSHNY, SYGAGN. CDR3 DNA (partial): TGTGCCAGCAGTGAACACCTGGGGGTCCAAGAC. Protein sequence: CASSEHLGVQD. The full CDR3 protein reads CASSEHLGVQDTQYF.

About this clone: All gene names here are mouse names. The observed sequence ends 4 residues before the CDR3 terminus, with the missing tail filled in from the germline J gene. The genes are TRBV13-2 and TRBJ1-1; tentative D call: TRBD1 (6 bases). Deletions cut 3 bases from V and 1 base from J, with 10 bases between. CDR1 is NNHNN, CDR2 SYGAGS, per germline (reference sequence). CDR3 size: 14 residues. The CDR3 region is CASGGWTENTEVFF. Incomplete CDR3 DNA: TGTGCCAGCGGTGGCTGGACAGAAAACACA.

In this sample, this clone turned up many times. These gene names are mouse names. The read finishes 4 residues shy of the CDR3 end, and the germline J gene is used to complete it. The chain combines TRBV1 with TRBJ2-2; 8 bases line up with TRBD2. With 1 base clipped from V and 3 bases from J, the junction kept 4 bases outside the gene matches. This CDR3 contains 16 residues. Germline loops: CDR1 NSQYPW, CDR2 LRSPGD (reference sequence). This CDR3 reads CTCSAGGGADTGQLYF. Partial CDR3 DNA: TGCACCTGCAGTGCAGGGGGGGGCGCGGACACCGGG.

This clone was observed a few times. Genes here carry mouse names. The read halts 4 residues ahead of the CDR3 end, with the missing end drawn from the germline J gene. The chain combines TRBV13-3 with TRBJ2-2; no clear D gene. CDR1 and CDR2 (germline): NNHDY, SYVADS. This CDR3 region has 13 residues. V was clipped by 3 bases and J by 2 bases, with 5 bases between them. The CDR3 DNA, read in part, is TGTGCCAGCAGTGTCTCTAACACCGGG. Encoded protein: CASSVSNTG. The full CDR3 protein reads CASSVSNTGQLYF.

This clone was found a few times. Here the gene names and germline are mouse. The CDR3 extends 4 residues past the end of the read, so its final part is completed from the germline J gene. The chain carries TRBV12-1 and TRBJ2-3; no firm D call. V lost 4 bases, J lost 2 bases, and 6 bases lay in between. The germline V gene has CDR1 SGHSN and CDR2 HYEKVE. This CDR3 is built from 12 residues. The CDR3: CASSPNAETLYF. CDR3 DNA, as far as it was read: TGTGCCAGCTCCCCCAATGCAGAA.

Comment on this clone: Mouse gene names and germline throughout. The read gets to within 4 residues of the CDR3 end, and the germline J gene fills in the rest. The genes are TRBV1 and TRBJ1-4; maybe TRBD1 (6 bases). The CDR3 extends over 15 amino acids. Trimming took 1 base from V and 4 from J, leaving 10 bases between them. Germline-derived CDR1 and CDR2 are NSQYPW and LRSPGD (reference sequence). The CDR3 loop is CTCSAVGTLNERLFF. CDR3 DNA, as far as it was read: TGCACCTGCAGTGCAGTCGGGACACTCAACGAA.

There are a few counts of this clone. Gene names denote mouse genes. The read finishes 4 residues shy of the CDR3 end, and the germline J gene is used to complete it. V is TRBV19 and J is TRBJ2-3; D possibly corresponds to TRBD2 (6 bases). The V and J ends lost 0 bases and 0 bases respectively, with 11 bases between them. Germline CDR1 is FNHDT and CDR2 is SITEND (reference sequence). The CDR3 runs 16 residues. The covered CDR3 bases are TGTGCCAGCAGTATAGTAGCGGGGACTAGTGCAGAA. Amino acid sequence: CASSIVAGTSAE. The CDR3 reads in full as CASSIVAGTSAETLYF.

On this clone: Here the gene names and germline are mouse. The read finishes 4 residues shy of the CDR3 end, and the germline J gene is used to complete it. This chain joins TRBV5 and TRBJ1-1, with 7 bases identical to TRBD1. V lost 0 bases, J lost 2 bases, and 6 bases stayed unmatched. The CDR3 totals 16 residues. Germline CDR1 LGHNA, CDR2 YNLKQL (reference sequence). The CDR3 DNA, read in part, is TGTGCCAGCAGCCAAGAGAGGGGGCCCTCTAACACA. It codes for CASSQERGPSNT. In full, the CDR3 is CASSQERGPSNTEVFF.

Worth noting for this clone: The listed genes are named as in mouse. This CDR3 reads CASGGGQGDAEQFF. The sequenced part of the CDR3 DNA is TGTGCCAGCGGTGGGGGACAGGGAGACGCT. The chain couples TRBV13-2 to TRBJ2-1, with TRBD1 matching 9 bases. The CDR3 goes on 4 residues after the read ends, and that part is filled in from the germline J gene. The CDR3 extends over 14 amino acids. CDR1 and CDR2 (germline): NNHNN, SYGAGS (reference sequence).

This clone occurred a few times. The gene names given are mouse names. The sequenced CDR3 bases are TGTGCCTGGAACCCTGGATATAACTATGCT. As protein: CAWNPGYNYA. The whole CDR3 is CAWNPGYNYAEQFF. The genes are TRBV31 and TRBJ2-1; D is unresolved. Read data end 4 residues before the CDR3 end; the end is taken from the germline J gene. With 4 bases removed from V and 0 bases from J, the gap between germline ends came to 10 bases. The CDR3 consists of 14 residues. From germline, CDR1 is GKSSPN and CDR2 SITVG. Together with reference TRBV31 and TRBJ2-1, the CDR3 gives the full variable domain: AQTIHQWPVAEIKAVGSPLSLGCTIKGKSSPNLYWYWQATGGTLQQLFYSITVGQVESVVQLNLSASRPKDDQFILSTEKLLLSHSGFYLCAWNPGYNYAEQFFGPGTRLTVL.

This clone appeared many times. Gene names are the mouse ones. The read gets to within 4 residues of the CDR3 end, and the germline J gene fills in the rest. The J gene is TRBJ1-2, the V gene TRBV13-3, with 9 bases identical to TRBD1. CDR1 is NNHDY and CDR2 is SYVADS in the germline V gene. The CDR3 sequence is 14 residues long. CDR3 DNA, as far as it was read: TGTGCCAGCAGTGATTGGGGACAGGGCAGC. This sequence encodes CASSDWGQGS. The whole CDR3 sequence is CASSDWGQGSDYTF.

This clone was detected only a few times. Gene and germline names: mouse. The read terminates 4 residues before the CDR3 end, so the remaining end is supplied by the germline J gene. V and J are TRBV29 and TRBJ2-7; D not certain. The V gene's germline CDR1 is MSHET and CDR2 SYDVDS. V lost 5 bases and J lost 0, with 11 bases in between. The CDR3 loop spans 14 amino acids. The CDR3: CASSRRLSSYEQYF. Incomplete CDR3 DNA: TGTGCTAGCAGTCGAAGACTTAGCTCCTAT.

This clone was counted a few times. The gene names here belong to mouse. The read is 4 residues too short to cover the CDR3 end, so that end is filled in from the germline J gene. V is TRBV13-3 and J is TRBJ2-3; 11 bases are a match to TRBD2. Germline values: CDR1 NNHDY, CDR2 SYVADS. The CDR3 sequence is 15 residues long. Losses at the gene ends were 4 bases for V and 4 bases for J; bases not matched to a gene: 5. CDR3 residues: CASSPTGGATETLYF. Partial CDR3 DNA: TGTGCCAGCAGTCCCACTGGGGGGGCGACAGAA.

In this sample, this clone turned up many times. Gene names and germline match the mouse. The sequence runs out 4 residues before the end of the CDR3; the remainder is reconstructed from the germline J gene. The chain links TRBV1 to TRBJ1-1, with 7 bases aligning to TRBD1. V lost 2 bases, J lost 1 base, and 4 bases stayed unmatched. Germline CDR1 reads NSQYPW; CDR2 reads LRSPGD (reference sequence). CDR3 length equals 15 residues. The CDR3 bases that were read are TGCACCTGCAGTGCACTCCGGGACAGAAACACA. Amino acid sequence: CTCSALRDRNT. The full CDR3 reads CTCSALRDRNTEVFF.

Worth noting for this clone: Mouse names are used for the genes. The DNA ends 4 residues before the CDR3 does, and the rest of the CDR3 is filled in from the germline J gene. The chain recombines TRBV1 with TRBJ2-5, with 8 bases lining up with TRBD1. In germline, CDR1 is NSQYPW, CDR2 LRSPGD (reference sequence). CDR3 length: 16 residues. Incomplete CDR3 DNA: TGCACCTGCAGTGCAGATCTAGGACAGGGTCGGGAC. Its protein product is CTCSADLGQGRD. The complete CDR3 sequence is CTCSADLGQGRDTQYF.

This clone was picked up many times. The genes and germline here are from mouse. Read sequence stops 4 residues before the CDR3 end, and the germline J gene provides the missing end. The rearrangement joins TRBV13-3 to TRBJ2-5; D might be TRBD1 (6 bases). Germline CDR1 and CDR2: NNHDY and SYVADS. CDR3 size: 14 residues. Here the CDR3 reads CASSDSQGRDTQYF. The CDR3 bases that were read are TGTGCCAGCAGTGATTCACAGGGAAGAGAC.